The entry below describes one T cell receptor beta chain. The antigen it recognizes is unknown. Base qualities are not at hand, and no much larger clone is one base apart. The sample contains more than one DNA sequence encoding this CDR3. The source of the sample is a study of T cell changes during pregnancy in multiple sclerosis (dated by TCRdb to about 2019). Concerning the study at large: The study examined how the T cell repertoire changed over the course of pregnancy in women with multiple sclerosis.

The library was obtained by the immunoSEQ multiplex PCR assay. TCRdb stores this immuneACCESS table with in-frame sequences only. Part of the clones is absent; in the studies checked, under half of the shortfall reflects unresolved V genes, and no reason is known for the rest. The sample table holds under 50,000 clones, of which roughly 90% were seen once. Of the sample, about 1.5% falls within the top ten clones. The CDR3 runs 16 amino acids, cysteine and phenylalanine included. Only the CDR3 DNA stays, 48 bases, in frame from base 1. V is shortened by 3 bases, J by 1 base, and the region joining them spans 16 bases. CDR1 and CDR2 were assigned from the germline V gene as SGHTA and FQGNSA.

This TCR was recovered from a female donor in good health, enrolled as a control in a pregnancy study. The input for sequencing was peripheral blood, taken in the first trimester of pregnancy. This sequence uses TRBV7-2 and TRBJ2-7, with no D gene named confidently. The CDR3 reads CASSLRPLAESYEQYF. The base sequence is TGTGCCAGCAGCTTGAGGCCCCTGGCGGAATCCTACGAGCAGTACTTC.